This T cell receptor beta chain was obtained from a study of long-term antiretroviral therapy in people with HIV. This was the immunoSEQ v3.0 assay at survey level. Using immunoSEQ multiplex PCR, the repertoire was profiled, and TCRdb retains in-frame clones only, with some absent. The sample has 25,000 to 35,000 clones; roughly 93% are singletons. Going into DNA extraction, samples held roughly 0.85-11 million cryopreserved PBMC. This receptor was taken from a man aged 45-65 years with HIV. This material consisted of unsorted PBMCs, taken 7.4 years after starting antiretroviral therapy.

The CDR3 reads CASSFSQGNYGYTF. The CDR3 DNA is TGTGCCAGCAGCTTTTCACAGGGGAACTATGGCTACACCTTC. This chain connects TRBV11-3 to TRBJ1-2; 7 nucleotides match TRBD1. Germline V lookup: CDR1 SGHNT, CDR2 YENEEA. CDR3 length: 14 amino acids. Germline trimming cut 3 bases from V and 2 bases from J; bases unmatched to any gene: 3.